Listed below are T cell receptor beta chains from one sample, sequenced in a study of beta chain features in type 1 diabetes. The table came from immunoSEQ multiplex PCR; TCRdb's copy has only in-frame clones and leaves some out. The table shows about 150,000 clones, with 10% occurring only once. The sample taken for sequencing was central memory CD4+ T cells from blood. These receptors all stem from a man aged 25 to 40 with type 1 diabetes. The CDR3 runs from the conserved cysteine through the conserved F or W. D genes are given only for firm matches. Expanded clones get a size class; other rows say once, few or many, or leave the size out.

d_gene,j_gene,abundance,v_gene,CDR3aa,CDR3nt
NA,TRBJ2-2,few,TRBV18,CASSPPTSVRNTGELFF,TGTGCCAGCTCACCACCTACCTCAGTCAGGAACACCGGGGAGCTGTTTTTT
TRBD2,TRBJ2-4,few,TRBV30,CAWSDYSGTTKNIQYF,TGTGCCTGGAGTGATTATAGCGGGACGACCAAAAACATTCAGTACTTC
NA,TRBJ1-1,NA,TRBV9,CASSVDPWLNTEAFF,TGTGCCAGCAGCGTAGATCCATGGCTGAACACTGAAGCTTTCTTT
NA,TRBJ1-5,few,TRBV5-1,CASSLNLTNQPQHF,TGCGCCAGCAGCTTGAACCTTACTAATCAGCCCCAGCATTTT
TRBD1,TRBJ1-2,NA,TRBV28,CASRGTGVDGYTF,TGTGCCAGCAGAGGGACAGGGGTAGATGGCTACACCTTC
NA,TRBJ2-1,few,TRBV18,CASSQTGEQFF,TGTGCCAGTTCCCAAACGGGTGAGCAGTTCTTC
NA,TRBJ1-2,many,TRBV19,CATSGQSNYGYTF,TGTGCCACCTCCGGACAGTCTAACTATGGCTACACCTTC
NA,TRBJ2-3,NA,TRBV5-4,CASSFSVDTQYF,TGTGCCAGCAGCTTTAGCGTAGATACGCAGTATTTT
NA,TRBJ1-2,NA,TRBV28,CASSFPWTDRNGYTF,TGTGCCAGCAGTTTCCCCTGGACAGATCGCAATGGCTACACCTTC
TRBD1,TRBJ2-5,NA,TRBV28,CASSGSGTGEETQYF,TGTGCCAGCAGTGGCTCCGGGACAGGAGAAGAGACCCAGTACTTC
NA,TRBJ1-3,NA,TRBV2,CASSETRGLSTF,TGTGCCAGCAGTGAAACTCGAGGGCTTTCGACTTTT
TRBD2,TRBJ2-7,NA,TRBV30,CASQGTSGSNEQYF,TGTGCCAGTCAGGGGACTAGCGGGAGTAACGAGCAGTACTTC
TRBD2,TRBJ2-7,NA,TRBV28,CASSGSPYEQYF,TGTGCCAGTAGCGGGAGCCCCTACGAGCAGTACTTC
NA,TRBJ1-4,NA,TRBV30,CAWSGQIDEKLFF,TGTGCCTGGAGTGGGCAGATCGATGAAAAACTGTTTTTT
TRBD2,TRBJ2-1,NA,TRBV18,CASSPVGGPNNEQFF,TGTGCCAGCTCACCAGTGGGAGGGCCAAACAATGAGCAGTTCTTC
TRBD1,TRBJ2-7,NA,TRBV7-8,CASSLDWYGQGPYEQYF,TGTGCCAGCAGCTTAGACTGGTACGGACAGGGCCCCTACGAGCAGTACTTC
TRBD1,TRBJ2-7,NA,TRBV18,CASSPGTGLSYEQYF,TGTGCCAGCTCACCCGGGACAGGACTCTCCTACGAGCAGTACTTC
NA,TRBJ2-1,few,TRBV4-3,CASSPQAGREQFF,TGCGCCAGCAGCCCTCAGGCAGGCCGTGAGCAGTTCTTC
NA,TRBJ1-5,many,TRBV28,CASSRQHQPQHF,TGTGCCAGCAGTCGACAGCATCAGCCCCAGCATTTT
NA,TRBJ2-2,NA,TRBV5-1,CASSSNTGSAGELFF,TGCGCCAGCAGCTCAAACACAGGGTCCGCCGGGGAGCTGTTTTTT
TRBD1,TRBJ1-3,NA,TRBV30,CAWSLSGTVIYF,TGTGCCTGGAGCCTCTCCGGGACAGTCATATATTTT
NA,TRBJ2-1,few,TRBV29-1,CSVEGPGVQFF,TGCAGCGTTGAAGGTCCAGGGGTGCAGTTCTTC
NA,TRBJ2-6,few,TRBV28,CASSLRRSGANVLTF,TGTGCCAGCAGCCTCAGGCGCTCTGGGGCCAACGTCCTGACTTTC
NA,TRBJ2-1,few,TRBV7-2,CASSLAGGYNEQFF,TGTGCCAGCAGCTTAGCGGGGGGATACAATGAGCAGTTCTTC
NA,TRBJ2-7,few,TRBV20-1,CSAQGTYEQYF,TGCAGTGCCCAGGGAACCTACGAGCAGTACTTC
NA,TRBJ2-2,NA,TRBV5-1,CASSSLPGAGELFF,TGCGCCAGCAGCTCCCTACCAGGGGCTGGGGAGCTGTTTTTT
NA,TRBJ2-1,NA,TRBV20-1,CIPEDYNEQFF,TGCATCCCGGAGGATTACAATGAGCAGTTCTTC
NA,TRBJ2-5,NA,TRBV18,CASSIRDQETQYF,TGTGCCAGCTCAATCCGGGACCAAGAGACCCAGTACTTC
TRBD2,TRBJ2-7,NA,TRBV19,CASRKSSSGRAHEQYF,TGTGCCAGTAGAAAATCATCTAGCGGGAGGGCCCACGAGCAGTACTTC
TRBD1,TRBJ1-2,few,TRBV27,CASSRNTGANYGYTF,TGTGCCAGCAGTCGTAACACAGGGGCTAACTATGGCTACACCTTC
TRBD2,TRBJ2-2,NA,TRBV2,CASTLRGAGELFF,TGTGCCAGCACCCTTCGGGGGGCCGGGGAGCTGTTTTTT
NA,TRBJ1-1,few,TRBV6-6,CASSSGGITEAFF,TGTGCCAGCAGTTCCGGAGGTATCACTGAAGCTTTCTTT
NA,TRBJ2-6,NA,TRBV7-9,CASSLSGESSGANVLTF,TGTGCCAGCAGCTTGAGCGGAGAGAGCTCTGGGGCCAACGTCCTGACTTTC
NA,TRBJ2-5,many,TRBV29-1,CSVAGGPQETQYF,TGCAGCGTTGCCGGTGGGCCTCAAGAGACCCAGTACTTC
NA,TRBJ1-1,few,TRBV28,CAVQAGFAEAFF,TGTGCCGTTCAGGCGGGATTCGCTGAAGCTTTCTTT